The 32 T cell receptor beta chains listed next were all sequenced from one sample in a study of blood T cell repertoires in COVID-19. Assay: immunoSEQ multiplex PCR; the TCRdb copy retains only in-frame clones and omits some. This sample has fewer than 500,000 clones; approximately 90% occur once, and the top ten carry around 1.1%. Sequencing was done on a sample of PBMCs or T cells enriched from blood (not recorded which). These receptors originate from a man younger than 45 who had recovered from COVID-19.

The chain has TRBV11-2 and TRBJ1-5; the D is unclear. V was clipped by 1 base and J by 6 bases, with 7 bases between them. Per the germline V gene, CDR1 is SGHAT and CDR2 is FQNNGV. The CDR3 has 13 residues. The CDR3 DNA is TGTGCCAGCAGCTTAGTCGCCAGTCAGCCCCAGCATTTT. This gives the protein CASSLVASQPQHF.

As DNA, the CDR3 is TGTGCCACCAGTCTCCCCGAGGATGAGCAGTTCTTC. Its protein is CATSLPEDEQFF. The chain has TRBV24-1 and TRBJ2-1; D gene uncertain. V was clipped by 6 bases and J by 8 bases, with 10 bases between them. Per the germline V gene, CDR1 is KGHDR and CDR2 is SFDVKD. The CDR3 totals 12 residues.

This clone was found a few times. This sample also contains other DNA sequences that code for the same CDR3. This rearrangement joins TRBV5-1 to TRBJ1-5, with D possibly being TRBD1 (6 bases). Trimming shortened V by 0 bases and J by 3 bases, and 10 bases separated the two germline ends. Per the germline V gene, CDR1 is SGHRS and CDR2 is YFSETQ. This CDR3 is built from 15 residues. CDR3 DNA sequence: TGCGCCAGCAGCTTGGCAGGGGAAAACAATCAGCCCCAGCATTTT. It codes for CASSLAGENNQPQHF.

The chain links TRBV7-9 to TRBJ2-3; TRBD2 matches at 14 bases. The junction had 4 bases not matched to a gene; V was cut back by 4 bases and J by 4 bases. CDR3 length equals 16 residues. The germline gives CDR1 SEHNR, CDR2 FQNEAQ (reference sequence). CDR3 DNA sequence: TGTGCCAGCAGCTCCCCGGGACTAGCGGGAGCAGATACGCAGTATTTT. This gives the protein CASSSPGLAGADTQYF.

This sequence joins TRBV29-1 and TRBJ2-3; 7 bases line up with TRBD2. There are 14 residues in the CDR3. Germline V gene lookup returns CDR1 SQVTM and CDR2 ANQGSEA. The junction had 4 bases not matched to a gene; V was cut back by 1 base and J by 3 bases. DNA of the CDR3: TGCAGCGTTGAAGGGCGGGAGTCAACAGATACGCAGTATTTT. Residues: CSVEGRESTDTQYF.

V gene TRBV2 combines with J gene TRBJ2-6; possible D gene TRBD1, 5 bases. This CDR3 has 14 residues. V dropped 4 bases and J dropped 4 bases, with 8 bases sitting between them. The germline CDR1 and CDR2 sequences are SNHLY and FYNNEI. CDR3 amino acids: CASSVGAGANVLTF. In DNA, the CDR3 is TGTGCCAGCAGTGTAGGGGCCGGGGCCAACGTCCTGACTTTC.

The rearrangement uses TRBV4-1 and TRBJ1-2; TRBD1 matches 12 bases. There are 16 residues in the CDR3. Trimming cost V 1 base and J 8 bases; bases outside gene matches: 8. Germline-derived CDR1 and CDR2 are MGHRA and YSYEKL. The CDR3 sequence is CASSQGGTGGAQGYTF. CDR3 bases: TGCGCCAGCAGCCAAGGCGGGACAGGGGGCGCGCAAGGCTACACCTTC.

The chain joins TRBV28 to TRBJ1-1; D is unclear. Germline V gene lookup returns CDR1 MDHEN and CDR2 SYDVKM. The CDR3 has 14 residues. V lost 6 bases and J 2 bases, leaving 13 bases between the germline ends. Written as DNA, the CDR3 is TGTGCCAGCAGCACTCCGGGGATAAACACTGAAGCTTTCTTT. This sequence encodes CASSTPGINTEAFF.

This CDR3 is CASSLGNRGSVQYF. The CDR3 DNA sequence: TGTGCCAGCAGCTTGGGAAACAGGGGTAGTGTCCAGTACTTC. The chain couples TRBV5-6 to TRBJ2-5; 7 bases are shared with TRBD1. J lost 10 bases, V lost 0 bases, and 9 bases had no gene match. The CDR3 covers 14 residues. Per the germline V gene, CDR1 is SGHDT and CDR2 is YYEEEE.

The chain has TRBV30 and TRBJ1-6, with unresolved D. Trimming took 0 bases from V and 1 from J, leaving 19 bases between them. The CDR3 runs to 19 residues. Germline lookup yields CDR1 GTSNPN and CDR2 SVGIG (reference sequence). The CDR3 reads CAWSVEAGRGGSYNSPLHF. The CDR3 bases are TGTGCCTGGAGTGTTGAGGCTGGTCGGGGAGGATCCTATAATTCACCCCTCCACTTT. The full variable domain, with the rest looked up from reference TRBV30 and TRBJ1-6, is SQTIHQWPATLVQPVGSPLSLECTVEGTSNPNLYWYRQAAGRGLQLLFYSVGIGQISSEVPQNLSASRPQDRQFILSSKKLLLSDSGFYLCAWSVEAGRGGSYNSPLHFGNGTRLTVT.

This sequence joins TRBV19 and TRBJ2-1, with TRBD2 matching 9 bases. Germline V gives CDR1 LNHDA, CDR2 SQIVND (reference sequence). V dropped 1 base and J dropped 6; count of bases not matched to a gene: 7. The CDR3 sequence is 16 residues long. The CDR3 DNA reads TGTGCCAGTAGTATAGTGCGAGCGGGAGGACTCAATGAGCAGTTCTTC. Translating it yields CASSIVRAGGLNEQFF.

The chain has TRBV4-1 and TRBJ2-7; weak D call: TRBD2 (5 bases). Germline CDR1 reads MGHRA; CDR2 reads YSYEKL. The CDR3 runs 13 residues. V was trimmed by 2 bases and J by 3 bases, leaving 8 bases between them. CDR3 sequence: CASSQPGSYEQYF. CDR3 nucleotides: TGCGCCAGCAGCCAACCGGGGAGCTACGAGCAGTACTTC.

This chain joins TRBV23-1 and TRBJ2-7, with a tentative D call TRBD2 (5 bases). TRBV23-1 carries the ORF label, with uncertain function. CDR3 length: 15 amino acids. V shed 8 bases and J shed 1 base, with 18 bases lying between them. The CDR3 loop is CASPLGVGSSYEQYF. DNA of the CDR3: TGCGCCAGCCCGCTCGGGGTGGGCTCATCCTACGAGCAGTACTTC.

The chain is built from TRBV14 and TRBJ2-1; 7 positions agree with TRBD2. Germline V gives CDR1 SGHDN, CDR2 FVKESK. Trimming removed 6 bases from V and 4 bases from J; junction bases left unmatched: 0. The CDR3 sequence is 12 residues long. In DNA, the CDR3 is TGTGCCAGCAGAGCGGGGTACAATGAGCAGTTCTTC. It translates to CASRAGYNEQFF.

This chain links TRBV5-4 with TRBJ2-1; 13 nucleotides match TRBD2. This CDR3 is 17 amino acids long. Germline values: CDR1 SGHNT, CDR2 YYREEE (reference sequence). With 2 bases clipped from V and 8 bases from J, the junction kept 10 bases outside the gene matches. As DNA, the CDR3 is TGTGCCAGCAGCTTCGATCGGACTAGCGGGAGTCAGGATGAGCAGTTCTTC. Its translation: CASSFDRTSGSQDEQFF.

The chain's CDR3 is CASSEQGYEKLFF. CDR3 coding DNA: TGCGCCAGCAGTGAACAGGGGTATGAAAAACTGTTTTTT. The chain uses TRBV5-1 and TRBJ1-4, with 7 bases fitting TRBD1. The CDR3 runs to 13 residues. CDR1 and CDR2 from the germline V gene are SGHRS and YFSETQ. V trimming: 5 bases; J trimming: 6 bases; junction bases outside the gene matches: 4. The full variable domain, in which reference TRBV5-1 and TRBJ1-4 provide the parts outside the CDR3, is KAGVTQTPRYLIKTRGQQVTLSCSPISGHRSVSWYQQTPGQGLQFLFEYFSETQRNKGNFPGRFSGRQFSNSRSEMNVSTLELGDSALYLCASSEQGYEKLFFGSGTQLSVL.

The genes are TRBV28 and TRBJ2-6; no firm D call. Germline CDR1 and CDR2: MDHEN and SYDVKM. CDR3 size: 19 residues. V dropped 5 bases and J dropped 4 bases, with 24 bases sitting between them. The CDR3 DNA sequence: TGTGCCAGCAGTCCAAACACCCCTAGAGCGCGATTAGGGGCCAACGTCCTGACTTTC. Its protein is CASSPNTPRARLGANVLTF.

A word on this clone: The same CDR3 also results from other DNA sequences found in this sample. V and J are TRBV5-6 and TRBJ1-2, with 7 bases identical to TRBD1. The trim removed 0 bases at V and 6 bases at J, leaving 2 bases unmatched. This CDR3 is built from 13 residues. Per germline, CDR1 SGHDT and CDR2 YYEEEE. The CDR3 sequence: CASSLGQGDGYTF. The CDR3 nucleotides read TGTGCCAGCAGCTTGGGACAGGGTGATGGCTACACCTTC. Based on the CDR3 plus reference TRBV5-6 and TRBJ1-2, the full variable domain is DAGVTQSPTHLIKTRGQQVTLRCSPKSGHDTVSWYQQALGQGPQFIFQYYEEEERQRGNFPDRFSGHQFPNYSSELNVNALLLGDSALYLCASSLGQGDGYTFGSGTRLTVV.

The rearrangement joins TRBV5-1 to TRBJ2-5, with D maybe TRBD2 (6 bases). V was cut by 3 bases and J by 4 bases, with 13 bases left in between. There are 14 residues in the CDR3. Germline CDR1 is SGHRS and CDR2 is YFSETQ. This CDR3 reads CASSSGLSRETQYF. DNA for the CDR3: TGCGCCAGCAGCTCAGGACTATCTCGAGAGACCCAGTACTTC.

The J gene is TRBJ2-1, the V gene TRBV28; a weak D match, TRBD2 (6 bases). Trimming removed 3 bases from V and 7 bases from J, with 13 bases in between. Germline CDR1 is MDHEN and CDR2 is SYDVKM. This CDR3 comprises 14 residues. The CDR3 DNA reads as TGTGCCAGCAGTTTGGCGGGGTGGGGGAATGAGCAGTTCTTC. It encodes CASSLAGWGNEQFF.

The V and J genes are TRBV19 and TRBJ2-5; D is possibly TRBD1 (6 bases). This CDR3 comprises 15 residues. V was clipped by 3 bases and J by 1 base, with 12 bases between them. Germline values: CDR1 LNHDA, CDR2 SQIVND (reference sequence). The CDR3 sequence: CASSIAQGPQETQYF. The CDR3 DNA sequence: TGTGCCAGTAGTATTGCACAGGGACCCCAAGAGACCCAGTACTTC.

This clone was seen just once. The chain employs TRBV5-1 and TRBJ1-6; TRBD1 agrees at 7 bases. Per germline, CDR1 SGHRS and CDR2 YFSETQ. The V and J ends lost 4 bases and 7 bases, in that order; junction bases with no gene match: 11. The CDR3 has 16 residues. The CDR3 DNA follows: TGCGCCAGCAGCCTGTCGTCGACAGGGAGGAATTCACCCCTCCACTTT. Its translation: CASSLSSTGRNSPLHF.

The chain has TRBV2 and TRBJ1-1, with a possible D match to TRBD1 (5 bases). V shed 8 bases and J shed 1 base, with 11 bases lying between them. The V gene's germline CDR1 is SNHLY and CDR2 FYNNEI. The CDR3 runs 13 residues. CDR3 sequence: CASCKTANTEAFF. In DNA form, the CDR3 reads TGTGCCAGCTGCAAGACAGCGAACACTGAAGCTTTCTTT.

The rearrangement uses TRBV29-1 and TRBJ2-1; the match to TRBD2 covers 9 bases. This CDR3 has 15 amino acids. V lost 3 bases and J lost 9; bases outside the gene matches: 12. Germline loops: CDR1 SQVTM, CDR2 ANQGSEA. The CDR3 sequence is CSVEASGNLWGEQFF. In DNA form, the CDR3 reads TGCAGCGTTGAGGCTAGCGGGAATCTTTGGGGTGAGCAGTTCTTC.

This chain uses TRBV6-1 with TRBJ1-2; 9 bases map to TRBD1. The germline CDR1 and CDR2 sequences are MNHNS and SASEGT. V was pared by 3 bases and J by 10 bases, with 6 bases of the junction left unmatched. The CDR3 loop spans 13 amino acids. The CDR3 coding sequence is TGTGCCAGCAGTGACACAGGGGGCATAGACTACACCTTC. Translation: CASSDTGGIDYTF.

V and J are TRBV10-1 and TRBJ2-3, with 9 bases matching TRBD1. Germline trimming cut 7 bases from V and 3 bases from J; bases unmatched to any gene: 5. Looked up from germline, CDR1 is WNHNN and CDR2 is SYGVQD (reference sequence). The CDR3 spans 14 residues. This CDR3 is CASTRDRVTDTQYF. In DNA, the CDR3 is TGCGCCAGCACTAGGGACAGGGTAACAGATACGCAGTATTTT.

The chain combines TRBV19 with TRBJ1-2, with 9 bases lining up with TRBD1. Germline V lookup: CDR1 LNHDA, CDR2 SQIVND (reference sequence). The CDR3 has 15 amino acids. The V and J ends lost 8 bases and 4 bases, in that order; junction bases with no gene match: 11. The CDR3 reads CASRQHRGQSYGYTF. Here the CDR3 DNA reads TGTGCCAGTCGGCAACACAGGGGGCAAAGCTATGGCTACACCTTC.

The table lists this clone with a count of one. The gene calls are TRBV2 and TRBJ1-2; possibly TRBD1 for D (5 bases). From germline, CDR1 is SNHLY and CDR2 FYNNEI. CDR3 size: 14 residues. V was cut by 6 bases and J by 2 bases, with 13 bases left in between. The CDR3 DNA reads as TGTGCCAGCAGCCGGGACTCCCGAAACTATGGCTACACCTTC. Its translation: CASSRDSRNYGYTF. Full variable domain (missing parts from reference TRBV2 and TRBJ1-2): EPEVTQTPSHQVTQMGQEVILRCVPISNHLYFYWYRQILGQKVEFLVSFYNNEISEKSEIFDDQFSVERPDGSNFTLKIRSTKLEDSAMYFCASSRDSRNYGYTFGSGTRLTVV.

CDR3 DNA: TGTGCCAGCAGTTACTACCCACCCCCGGTACAGGGGTATGGGTACTTC. It translates to CASSYYPPPVQGYGYF. V usage is TRBV6-6 and J usage is TRBJ2-7; 7 bases agree with TRBD1. Germline CDR1 and CDR2: MNHNY and SVGAGI (reference sequence). With V trimmed by 1 base and J by 12 bases, 18 bases remained unmatched. There are 16 residues in the CDR3.

The gene calls are TRBV7-8 and TRBJ2-7; D remains unclear. Trimming stripped 6 bases from V and 1 base from J, with 16 bases between. Germline V gives CDR1 SGHVS, CDR2 FQNEAQ. The CDR3 extends over 15 amino acids. CDR3 protein: CASRHPAGQSYEQYF. In DNA, the CDR3 is TGTGCCAGCAGACACCCGGCTGGGCAGTCCTACGAGCAGTACTTC.

The chain joins TRBV7-2 to TRBJ1-4; 8 bases align to TRBD1. V was pared by 4 bases and J by 8 bases, with 12 bases of the junction left unmatched. Germline V gene lookup returns CDR1 SGHTA and CDR2 FQGNSA. The CDR3 covers 16 residues. As DNA, the CDR3 is TGTGCCAGCAGCTCCCGAGGGGTGGCAGGGGGCGAAAAACTGTTTTTT. Amino acids: CASSSRGVAGGEKLFF.

This clone was detected only a few times. V usage is TRBV19 and J usage is TRBJ1-3, with D possibly being TRBD1 (6 bases). The germline V and J ends were trimmed by 3 bases and 0 bases, with 9 bases remaining between them. The CDR3 runs 15 residues. Germline-derived CDR1 and CDR2 are LNHDA and SQIVND (reference sequence). For the CDR3, the DNA is TGTGCCAGTAGTATGGGGGCCATCTCTGGAAACACCATATATTTT. Translation: CASSMGAISGNTIYF.